One sample yielded the 24 T cell receptor beta chains listed below, sequenced in a study of cytomegalovirus exposure and HLA in healthy donors. Both 60 Vbeta primers and 13 Jbeta primers went into the PCR. Libraries were prepared by immunoSEQ multiplex PCR; TCRdb keeps only in-frame clonotypes and omits some of them. This sample yields 90,000 to 120,000 clones, of which roughly 80% are seen a single time; around 2.4% belongs to the top ten. The sequenced material came from PBMCs. The receptor source for this set is a young man in good health and CMV-seronegative.

The V gene is TRBV10-3, the J gene TRBJ1-2, with 7 bases fitting TRBD1. The J segment lost 4 bases and the V segment lost 6 bases, leaving 14 bases of the junction unmatched. CDR3 length: 16 amino acids. The germline V gene encodes CDR1 ENHRY and CDR2 SYGVKD. CDR3 bases: TGTGCCATCAGAGGTTTCTGGACAGGAAAAATCTATGGCTACACCTTC. Translated: CAIRGFWTGKIYGYTF.

The gene calls are TRBV2 and TRBJ2-3; no reliable D call. The CDR3 is made up of 11 amino acids. Germline-derived CDR1 and CDR2 are SNHLY and FYNNEI. Deletions cut 3 bases from V and 6 bases from J, with 4 bases between. CDR3 loop: CASSERDTQYF. The DNA for the CDR3 is TGTGCCAGCAGTGAGCGGGATACGCAGTATTTT.

The V and J genes are TRBV5-1 and TRBJ1-1; 10 bases are a match to TRBD1. Losses at the gene ends were 4 bases for V and 4 bases for J; bases not matched to a gene: 16. The CDR3 sequence is 18 residues long. Germline V gene data show CDR1 as SGHRS and CDR2 as YFSETQ. CDR3: CASSKTTGGLDLATEAFF. In DNA, the CDR3 is TGCGCCAGCAGCAAAACGACAGGGGGCCTCGATTTGGCCACTGAAGCTTTCTTT.

The chain joins TRBV7-9 to TRBJ1-5; 7 bases fit TRBD1. The CDR3 length is 15 residues. Unmatched junction bases numbered 5, after V lost 3 bases and J lost 3 bases. CDR1 is SEHNR and CDR2 is FQNEAQ in the germline V gene (reference sequence). This chain's CDR3 is CASSLGGTVNQPQHF. The CDR3 DNA follows: TGTGCCAGCAGCTTGGGCGGGACAGTCAATCAGCCCCAGCATTTT.

The chain combines TRBV7-2 with TRBJ2-5; 7 nucleotides line up with TRBD2. This CDR3 region has 13 residues. The V and J ends lost 5 bases and 4 bases, in that order; junction bases with no gene match: 4. The germline V gene has CDR1 SGHTA and CDR2 FQGNSA. The CDR3 DNA reads TGTGCCAGCAGCCCGGGGGGAGGAGAGACCCAGTACTTC. As protein: CASSPGGGETQYF.

This clone was recorded a few times. This chain joins TRBV29-1 and TRBJ1-1, with 7 bases fitting TRBD1. The germline V gene has CDR1 SQVTM and CDR2 ANQGSEA. With 3 bases clipped from V and 10 bases from J, the junction kept 14 bases outside the gene matches. This CDR3 is built from 14 residues. The DNA for the CDR3 is TGCAGCGTTGATCGACAGGGAGTGAGGCAGGCAGCTTTCTTT. Translation gives CSVDRQGVRQAAFF.

This clone was seen a handful of times. The chain carries TRBV10-3 and TRBJ2-1; TRBD2 matches at 7 bases. The CDR3 is 14 residues long. V was clipped by 6 bases and J by 4 bases; unmatched bases: 6. CDR1 is ENHRY, CDR2 SYGVKD, per germline. The CDR3 loop is CAIRGLTTYNEQFF. CDR3 sequence (DNA): TGTGCCATCAGGGGACTAACTACATACAATGAGCAGTTCTTC.

The chain joins TRBV11-3 to TRBJ2-1, with 11 positions matching TRBD2. Germline CDR1 is SGHNT and CDR2 is YENEEA. The junction had 10 bases not matched to a gene; V was cut back by 5 bases and J by 1 base. CDR3 length equals 18 residues. CDR3 in amino acids: CASSPRTSGRDSYNEQFF. The CDR3 nucleotides read TGTGCCAGCAGCCCAAGGACTAGCGGGCGTGATTCCTACAATGAGCAGTTCTTC.

The DNA of the CDR3 is TGTGCCAGCAGACCTTATTCGGGGTCTGGCTACACCTTC. It yields the protein CASRPYSGSGYTF. The rearrangement joins TRBV27 to TRBJ1-2, with no clear D. This CDR3 has 13 residues. CDR1 and CDR2 from the germline V gene are MNHEY and SMNVEV (reference sequence). Trimming took off 6 bases at V and 7 bases at J, with 15 bases between the two ends.

This rearrangement joins TRBV7-2 to TRBJ2-2, with TRBD2 matching 13 bases. The J segment lost 5 bases and the V segment lost 2 bases, leaving 5 bases of the junction unmatched. CDR1 and CDR2 (germline): SGHTA, FQGNSA. The length of the CDR3 is 17 residues. This CDR3 reads CASSLRLAGGGTGELFF. CDR3 DNA sequence: TGTGCCAGCAGCTTAAGACTAGCGGGAGGAGGGACCGGGGAGCTGTTTTTT. The complete variable domain, with remaining parts taken from reference TRBV7-2 and TRBJ2-2, reads GAGVSQSPSNKVTEKGKDVELRCDPISGHTALYWYRQSLGQGLEFLIYFQGNSAPDKSGLPSDRFSAERTGGSVSTLTIQRTQQEDSAVYLCASSLRLAGGGTGELFFGEGSRLTVL.

This clone showed up just once. V gene TRBV19 combines with J gene TRBJ2-7; possible D gene TRBD2, 6 bases. This CDR3 comprises 15 residues. The germline V gene encodes CDR1 LNHDA and CDR2 SQIVND (reference sequence). With 3 bases removed from V and 6 bases from J, the gap between germline ends came to 18 bases. CDR3 sequence: CASSIGTGGIGEQYF. DNA for the CDR3: TGTGCCAGTAGTATCGGTACTGGCGGGATCGGCGAGCAGTACTTC.

The count of this clone is one. The gene calls are TRBV5-1 and TRBJ2-2; possibly TRBD2 for D (5 bases). V lost 0 bases and J lost 6, with 9 bases in between. Germline V gene lookup returns CDR1 SGHRS and CDR2 YFSETQ. The CDR3 has 14 residues. CDR3 amino acids: CASSLDWGAGELFF. The CDR3 DNA reads TGCGCCAGCAGCTTGGATTGGGGAGCCGGGGAGCTGTTTTTT.

The chain has TRBV27 and TRBJ1-1; tentative D call: TRBD1 (5 bases). CDR1 and CDR2 from the germline V gene are MNHEY and SMNVEV (reference sequence). This CDR3 spans 15 amino acids. Trimming removed 5 bases from V and 5 bases from J, with 18 bases in between. Written as DNA, the CDR3 is TGTGCCAGCAGTGACCCAGGGAGAGGGAGGACTGAAGCTTTCTTT. It codes for CASSDPGRGRTEAFF.

This clone appeared a few times. The V and J genes are TRBV4-1 and TRBJ2-1; the D is unclear. V lost 1 base to trimming and J lost 9 bases, with 19 bases between them. Germline V CDR1 and CDR2: MGHRA, YSYEKL. The CDR3 covers 16 residues. For the CDR3, the DNA is TGCGCCAGCAGCCAAGGGGCTTCCCCCGTCCCCGCTGAGCAGTTCTTC. This encodes CASSQGASPVPAEQFF.

In this sample, this clone turned up once. This chain uses TRBV6-6 with TRBJ1-4, with TRBD1 as a possible D gene (5 bases). This CDR3 has 15 amino acids. Trimming stripped 0 bases from V and 8 bases from J, with 13 bases between. Germline assignment: CDR1 MNHNY and CDR2 SVGAGI (reference sequence). CDR3 DNA sequence: TGTGCCAGCAGTTACTCGGGGCAGGGTGACGAAAAACTGTTTTTT. It yields the protein CASSYSGQGDEKLFF.

The chain couples TRBV27 to TRBJ1-5, with 8 nucleotides matching TRBD1. Losses at the gene ends were 4 bases for V and 4 bases for J; bases not matched to a gene: 3. Per the germline V gene, CDR1 is MNHEY and CDR2 is SMNVEV (reference sequence). CDR3 length equals 14 residues. The CDR3 DNA is TGTGCCAGCAGTTATCGACAGGGGAATCAGCCCCAGCATTTT. Amino acid sequence: CASSYRQGNQPQHF.

The chain has TRBV13 and TRBJ2-7; 7 nucleotides align to TRBD1. The CDR3 loop spans 12 amino acids. Trimming at V came to 5 bases and at J to 6 bases, leaving 4 bases not matched to a gene. Germline lookup yields CDR1 PRHDT and CDR2 FYEKMQ (reference sequence). The CDR3 here is CASSRQGSEQYF. As DNA, the CDR3 is TGTGCCAGCAGCAGACAGGGTTCCGAGCAGTACTTC.

The genes are TRBV11-2 and TRBJ2-2; 8 bases align to TRBD1. The CDR3 contains 16 residues. Germline CDR1 is SGHAT and CDR2 is FQNNGV. V lost 4 bases, J lost 1 base, and 5 bases stayed unmatched. CDR3 in DNA: TGTGCCAGCAGCTCTATCGGGACAGGGAACACCGGGGAGCTGTTTTTT. This translates into CASSSIGTGNTGELFF.

This chain uses TRBV7-8 with TRBJ2-1; 11 nucleotides match TRBD2. The CDR3 has 15 amino acids. The V segment lost 5 bases and the J segment 8 bases; nucleotides outside the gene matches: 8. CDR1 and CDR2 (germline): SGHVS, FQNEAQ. DNA for the CDR3: TGTGCCAGCAGCCTTACTAGCGGGAGAGGCTATGAGCAGTTCTTC. As protein: CASSLTSGRGYEQFF. Drawing the rest from reference TRBV7-8 and TRBJ2-1, the complete variable domain is GAGVSQSPRYKVAKRGQDVALRCDPISGHVSLFWYQQALGQGPEFLTYFQNEAQLDKSGLPSDRFFAERPEGSVSTLKIQRTQQEDSAVYLCASSLTSGRGYEQFFGPGTRLTVL.

The gene calls are TRBV6-5 and TRBJ2-7; tentatively, D is TRBD2 (6 bases). Trimming removed 4 bases at V and 6 bases at J, with 22 bases between. Germline V CDR1 and CDR2: MNHEY, SVGAGI. CDR3 length: 16 residues. The CDR3 nucleotides are TGTGCCAGCAGTTCTACCCGGGGAGGTCGGGGGAGCGAGCAGTACTTC. Amino acids: CASSSTRGGRGSEQYF.

The chain combines TRBV4-1 with TRBJ2-7, with TRBD1 matching over 7 bases. Trimming took 1 base from V and 7 from J; bases not matched to a gene: 10. CDR1 MGHRA and CDR2 YSYEKL come from the germline V gene. This CDR3 region has 15 residues. CDR3 in DNA: TGCGCCAGCAGCCAAGGACAGGGCCCCTACGTGGAGCAGTACTTC. It is translated as CASSQGQGPYVEQYF.

The chain joins TRBV10-3 to TRBJ1-2, with 12 bases matching TRBD1. There are 16 residues in the CDR3. Germline loops: CDR1 ENHRY, CDR2 SYGVKD. Unmatched junction bases numbered 9, after V lost 6 bases and J lost 4 bases. The CDR3: CAIRLPGTGGGYGYTF. CDR3 coding DNA: TGTGCCATCAGGCTACCAGGGACAGGGGGCGGCTATGGCTACACCTTC.

This clone is a singleton in its sample. The V and J genes are TRBV9 and TRBJ1-3, with D possibly being TRBD1 (5 bases). The V end lost 2 bases, the J end lost 0 bases, and 15 bases lay between the germline ends. This CDR3 spans 17 amino acids. Looked up from germline, CDR1 is SGDLS and CDR2 is YYNGEE. The CDR3 DNA follows: TGTGCCAGCAGCGTCCCCCCCGGACAATCCTCTGGAAACACCATATATTTT. This gives the protein CASSVPPGQSSGNTIYF. The full variable domain, its missing parts supplied by reference TRBV9 and TRBJ1-3, is DSGVTQTPKHLITATGQRVTLRCSPRSGDLSVYWYQQSLDQGLQFLIQYYNGEERAKGNILERFSAQQFPDLHSELNLSSLELGDSALYFCASSVPPGQSSGNTIYFGEGSWLTVV.

Here the CDR3 reads CASSRTGGVQPQHF. CDR3 DNA: TGTGCCAGCAGTCGCACAGGGGGCGTCCAGCCCCAGCATTTT. The rearrangement links TRBV2 to TRBJ1-5, with 9 bases lining up with TRBD1. Trimming at V came to 5 bases and at J to 7 bases, leaving 6 bases not matched to a gene. Per germline, CDR1 SNHLY and CDR2 FYNNEI. CDR3 length equals 14 residues.